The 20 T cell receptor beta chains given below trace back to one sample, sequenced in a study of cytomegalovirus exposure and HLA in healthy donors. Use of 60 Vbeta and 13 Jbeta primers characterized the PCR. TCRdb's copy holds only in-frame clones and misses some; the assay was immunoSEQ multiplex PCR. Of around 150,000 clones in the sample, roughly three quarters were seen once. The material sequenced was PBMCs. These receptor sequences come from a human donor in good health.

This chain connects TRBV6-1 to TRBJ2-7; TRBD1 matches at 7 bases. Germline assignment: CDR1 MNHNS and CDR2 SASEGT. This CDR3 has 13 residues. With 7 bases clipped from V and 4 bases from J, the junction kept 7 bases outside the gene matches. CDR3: CASNLGQLYEQYF. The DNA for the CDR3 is TGTGCCAGCAATCTGGGACAGCTTTACGAGCAGTACTTC.

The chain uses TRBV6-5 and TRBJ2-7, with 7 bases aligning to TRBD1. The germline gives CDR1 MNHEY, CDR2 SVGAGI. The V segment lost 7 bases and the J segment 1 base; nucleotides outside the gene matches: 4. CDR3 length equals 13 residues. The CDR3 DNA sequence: TGTGCCAGCATACGACAGGGTTCCTACGAGCAGTACTTC. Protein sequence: CASIRQGSYEQYF.

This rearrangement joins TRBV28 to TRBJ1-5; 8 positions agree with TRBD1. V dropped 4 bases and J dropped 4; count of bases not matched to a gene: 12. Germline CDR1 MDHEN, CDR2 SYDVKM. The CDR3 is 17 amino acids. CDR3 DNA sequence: TGTGCCAGCAGTTCACTCTTACAGGGGGGGGAGAATCAGCCCCAGCATTTT. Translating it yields CASSSLLQGGENQPQHF.

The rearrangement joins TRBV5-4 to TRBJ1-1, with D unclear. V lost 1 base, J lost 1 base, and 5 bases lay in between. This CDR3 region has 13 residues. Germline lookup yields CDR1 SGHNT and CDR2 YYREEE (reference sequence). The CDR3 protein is CASSLYTNTEAFF. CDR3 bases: TGTGCCAGCAGCTTGTACACGAACACTGAAGCTTTCTTT.

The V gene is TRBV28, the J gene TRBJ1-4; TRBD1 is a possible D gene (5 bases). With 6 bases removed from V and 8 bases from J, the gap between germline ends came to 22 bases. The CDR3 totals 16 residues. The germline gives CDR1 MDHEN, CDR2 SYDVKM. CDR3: CASRVTTRGESEKLFF. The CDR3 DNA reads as TGTGCCAGCAGGGTAACTACCCGGGGGGAGAGCGAAAAACTGTTTTTT. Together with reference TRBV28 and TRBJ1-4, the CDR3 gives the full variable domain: DVKVTQSSRYLVKRTGEKVFLECVQDMDHENMFWYRQDPGLGLRLIYFSYDVKMKEKGDIPEGYSVSREKKERFSLILESASTNQTSMYLCASRVTTRGESEKLFFGSGTQLSVL.

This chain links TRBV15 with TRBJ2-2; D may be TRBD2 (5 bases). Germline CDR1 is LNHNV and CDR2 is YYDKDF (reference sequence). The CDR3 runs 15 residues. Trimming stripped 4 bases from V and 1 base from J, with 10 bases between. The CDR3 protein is CATSKGLKNTGELFF. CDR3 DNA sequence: TGTGCCACCAGCAAAGGACTGAAGAACACCGGGGAGCTGTTTTTT.

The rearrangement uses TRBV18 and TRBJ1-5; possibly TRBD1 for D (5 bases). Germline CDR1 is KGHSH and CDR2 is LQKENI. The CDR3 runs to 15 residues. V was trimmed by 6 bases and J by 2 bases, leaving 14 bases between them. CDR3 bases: TGTGCCAGCTCCCGGGGGGGAGGGGGCAATCAGCCCCAGCATTTT. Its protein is CASSRGGGGNQPQHF.

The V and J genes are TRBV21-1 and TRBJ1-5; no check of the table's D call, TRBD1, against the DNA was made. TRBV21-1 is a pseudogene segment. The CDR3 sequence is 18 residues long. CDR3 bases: TGTGCCAGCAGCCCCTCTTTGGGGGCGAGGGATAGCAATCAGCCCCAGCATTTT. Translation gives CASSPSLGARDSNQPQHF.

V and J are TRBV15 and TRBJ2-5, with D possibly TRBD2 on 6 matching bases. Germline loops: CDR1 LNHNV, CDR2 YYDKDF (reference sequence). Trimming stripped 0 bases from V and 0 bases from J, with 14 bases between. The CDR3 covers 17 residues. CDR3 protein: CATSREYGGGNQETQYF. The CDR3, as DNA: TGTGCCACCAGCAGAGAGTACGGCGGAGGGAACCAAGAGACCCAGTACTTC.

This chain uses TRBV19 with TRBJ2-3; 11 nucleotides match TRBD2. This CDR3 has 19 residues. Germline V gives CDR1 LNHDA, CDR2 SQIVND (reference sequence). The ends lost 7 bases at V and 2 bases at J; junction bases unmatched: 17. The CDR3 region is CASTPTGTSGGGITDTQYF. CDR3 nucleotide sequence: TGTGCCAGTACCCCAACGGGTACTAGCGGGGGAGGTATCACAGATACGCAGTATTTT. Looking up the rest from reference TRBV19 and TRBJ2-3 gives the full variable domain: DGGITQSPKYLFRKEGQNVTLSCEQNLNHDAMYWYRQDPGQGLRLIYYSQIVNDFQKGDIAEGYSVSREKKESFPLTVTSAQKNPTAFYLCASTPTGTSGGGITDTQYFGPGTRLTVL.

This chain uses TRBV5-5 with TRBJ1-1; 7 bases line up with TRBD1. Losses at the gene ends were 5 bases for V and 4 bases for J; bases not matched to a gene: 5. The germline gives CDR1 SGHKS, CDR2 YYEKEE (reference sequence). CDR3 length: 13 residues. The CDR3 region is CASRKQGSTEAFF. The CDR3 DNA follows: TGTGCCAGCAGGAAACAGGGGTCCACTGAAGCTTTCTTT. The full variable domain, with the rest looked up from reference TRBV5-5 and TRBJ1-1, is DAGVTQSPTHLIKTRGQQVTLRCSPISGHKSVSWYQQVLGQGPQFIFQYYEKEERGRGNFPDRFSARQFPNYSSELNVNALLLGDSALYLCASRKQGSTEAFFGQGTRLTVV.

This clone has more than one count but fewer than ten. The CDR3 coding sequence is TGTGCCAGCAGGGAACAGACAGGGGTGAACACTGAAGCTTTCTTT. Its protein product is CASREQTGVNTEAFF. This chain connects TRBV2 to TRBJ1-1; 8 bases are a match to TRBD1. Losses at the gene ends were 6 bases for V and 0 bases for J; bases not matched to a gene: 6. Germline CDR1 is SNHLY and CDR2 is FYNNEI. The CDR3 is 15 residues long.

CDR3 in amino acids: CASSPTGTRNYNEQFF. In nucleotides, the CDR3 is TGTGCCAGCAGCCCTACCGGGACAAGGAACTACAATGAGCAGTTCTTC. The chain couples TRBV5-4 to TRBJ2-1, with a possible D match to TRBD1 (6 bases). The CDR3 sequence is 16 residues long. V lost 4 bases, J lost 3 bases, and 17 bases lay in between. Per germline, CDR1 SGHNT and CDR2 YYREEE (reference sequence).

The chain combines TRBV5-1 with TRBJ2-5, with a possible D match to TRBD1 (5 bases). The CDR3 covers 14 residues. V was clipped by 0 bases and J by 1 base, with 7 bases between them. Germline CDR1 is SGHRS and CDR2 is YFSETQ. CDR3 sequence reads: CASSLEGLQETQYF. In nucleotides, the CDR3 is TGCGCCAGCAGCTTGGAGGGGCTCCAAGAGACCCAGTACTTC.

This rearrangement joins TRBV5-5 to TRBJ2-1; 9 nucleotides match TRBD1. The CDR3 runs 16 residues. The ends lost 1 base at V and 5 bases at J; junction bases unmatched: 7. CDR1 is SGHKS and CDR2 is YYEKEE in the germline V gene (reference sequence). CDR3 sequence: CASSLRSGQGNNEQFF. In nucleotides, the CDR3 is TGTGCCAGCAGCTTGCGTTCGGGACAGGGAAACAATGAGCAGTTCTTC.

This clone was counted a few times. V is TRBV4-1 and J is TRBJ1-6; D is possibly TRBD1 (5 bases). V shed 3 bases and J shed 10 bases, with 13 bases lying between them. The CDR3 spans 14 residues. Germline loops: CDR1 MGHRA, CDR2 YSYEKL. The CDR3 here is CASSQDMPKSPLHF. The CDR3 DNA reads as TGCGCCAGCAGCCAGGACATGCCCAAATCACCCCTCCACTTT.

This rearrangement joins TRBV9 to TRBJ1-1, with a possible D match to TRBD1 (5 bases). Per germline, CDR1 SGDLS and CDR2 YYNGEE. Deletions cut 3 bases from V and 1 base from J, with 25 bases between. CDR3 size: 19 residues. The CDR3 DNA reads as TGTGCCAGCAGCGAGAGGGACGGTGGGGCAGCGGGCGCGAACACTGAAGCTTTCTTT. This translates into CASSERDGGAAGANTEAFF.

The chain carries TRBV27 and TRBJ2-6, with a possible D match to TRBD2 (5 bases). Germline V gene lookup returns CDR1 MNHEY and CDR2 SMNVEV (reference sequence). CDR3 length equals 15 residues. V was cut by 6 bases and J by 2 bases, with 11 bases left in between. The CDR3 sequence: CASSSPGAGANVLTF. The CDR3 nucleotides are TGTGCCAGCAGCTCCCCCGGGGCTGGGGCCAACGTCCTGACTTTC.

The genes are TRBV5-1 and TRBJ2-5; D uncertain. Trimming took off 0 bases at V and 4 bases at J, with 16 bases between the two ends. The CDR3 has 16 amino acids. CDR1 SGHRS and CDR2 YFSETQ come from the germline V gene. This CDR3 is CASSLAREAQSETQYF. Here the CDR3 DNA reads TGCGCCAGCAGCTTGGCTCGTGAAGCCCAATCAGAGACCCAGTACTTC.

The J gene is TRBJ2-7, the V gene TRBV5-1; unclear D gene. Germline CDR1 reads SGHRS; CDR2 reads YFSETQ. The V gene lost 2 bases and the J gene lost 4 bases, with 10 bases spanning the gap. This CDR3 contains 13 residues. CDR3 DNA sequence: TGCGCCAGCAGCTTCATGAGTTCGTACGAGCAGTACTTC. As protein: CASSFMSSYEQYF.